This T cell receptor (beta chain) was recovered during a study of identical twins. TCRdb fed the 5' RACE reads into MiXCR, producing one record per CDR3 protein. The table shows 310,000 or so distinct CDR3 sequences, with about 8% occurring only once. Comment on this clonotype: Its antigen is unidentified.

Findings and caveats of the study: Reduced insertions were recorded for abundant cord blood beta clonotypes, with no such pattern in memory repertoires.

The sample was also reused in another study, on yellow fever vaccine responses in identical twins.

The sequence derives from a young woman in good health. The sample was memory (CD45RO+) T cells sorted from blood.

CDR3 protein: CASSKSSGGDEQFF. The DNA of the CDR3 is TGTGCCAGCAGCAAATCGTCAGGGGGCGATGAGCAGTTCTTC. This rearrangement joins TRBV3-1 to TRBJ2-1; the match to TRBD1 covers 8 bases. J was trimmed by 8 bases and V by 5 bases; bases with no gene match: 8. The CDR3 spans 14 residues. Germline V gives CDR1 LGHDT, CDR2 YNNKEL (reference sequence).